The 7 T cell receptor beta chains below come from one sample, sequenced in a study of T cell responses to AZD1222 COVID-19 vaccine. Some clones are missing from TCRdb's copy, which holds only in-frame ones; the method was immunoSEQ multiplex PCR. The sample has 180,000 or so clones, approximately 94% seen once; the top ten hold approximately 2.5%. Sequenced material: peripheral blood, taken on day 0 of AZD1222 vaccination. The receptors were sampled from an adult in good health.

CDR3 sequence reads: CASSLGPNYGYTF. The CDR3 DNA sequence: TGTGCCAGCAGCTTGGGCCCTAACTATGGCTACACCTTC. The chain links TRBV11-2 to TRBJ1-2; D uncertain. Trimming removed 3 bases at V and 0 bases at J, with 5 bases between. Germline CDR1 and CDR2: SGHAT and FQNNGV. This CDR3 has 13 amino acids.

This clone was seen just once. The chain couples TRBV7-2 to TRBJ1-1; the match to TRBD1 covers 9 bases. With 4 bases clipped from V and 4 bases from J, the junction kept 4 bases outside the gene matches. CDR1 is SGHTA and CDR2 is FQGNSA in the germline V gene. The CDR3 length is 14 residues. CDR3 sequence: CASSWSDRGTEAFF. CDR3 in DNA: TGTGCCAGCAGCTGGTCGGACAGGGGCACTGAAGCTTTCTTT.

The J gene is TRBJ2-1, the V gene TRBV15; perhaps TRBD2 as D (7 bases). The CDR3 covers 21 residues. V shed 1 base and J shed 7 bases, with 32 bases lying between them. Germline CDR1 is LNHNV and CDR2 is YYDKDF (reference sequence). The CDR3 DNA reads TGTGCCACCAGCAGAGTCCCGAGCGACGGGACCGGGACACCGGGGGGAAATGAGCAGTTCTTC. Translated: CATSRVPSDGTGTPGGNEQFF.

This sequence joins TRBV11-2 and TRBJ2-2; 8 bases map to TRBD1. CDR1 is SGHAT, CDR2 FQNNGV, per germline. The CDR3 has 17 amino acids. V was pared by 3 bases and J by 4 bases, with 10 bases of the junction left unmatched. The CDR3 nucleotides read TGTGCCAGCAGCTTCGCGTCCGACAGGGGTGCCACCGGGGAGCTGTTTTTT. This translates into CASSFASDRGATGELFF. The full variable domain, its missing parts supplied by reference TRBV11-2 and TRBJ2-2, is EAGVAQSPRYKIIEKRQSVAFWCNPISGHATLYWYQQILGQGPKLLIQFQNNGVVDDSQLPKDRFSAERLKGVDSTLKIQPAKLEDSAVYLCASSFASDRGATGELFFGEGSRLTVL.

The J gene is TRBJ1-3, the V gene TRBV3-1 (or the pseudogene TRBV3-2), with 7 bases identical to TRBD1. The CDR3 has 14 amino acids. Germline V lookup: CDR1 LGHDT, CDR2 YNNKEL (reference sequence). The trim removed 6 bases at V and 2 bases at J, leaving 4 bases unmatched. The CDR3 loop is CASRMTGPGNTIYF. In DNA, the CDR3 is TGTGCCAGCAGGATGACAGGGCCTGGAAACACCATATATTTT.

This clone appeared a single time. The chain links TRBV7-9 to TRBJ2-5, with D tentatively TRBD2 (5 bases). Trimming pared 1 base from V and 5 bases from J, leaving 5 bases between. Germline V CDR1 and CDR2: SEHNR, FQNEAQ (reference sequence). There are 12 residues in the CDR3. The chain's CDR3 is CASSLGRETQYF. In nucleotides, the CDR3 is TGTGCCAGCAGCTTAGGGAGGGAGACCCAGTACTTC.

This chain joins TRBV18 and TRBJ2-7, with TRBD1 matching over 9 bases. The germline V gene has CDR1 KGHSH and CDR2 LQKENI. V dropped 0 bases and J dropped 6; count of bases not matched to a gene: 6. This CDR3 contains 15 residues. This chain's CDR3 is CASSPPGQGSLEQYF. CDR3 nucleotide sequence: TGTGCCAGCTCACCACCGGGACAGGGCTCTCTCGAGCAGTACTTC. Supplemented by reference TRBV18 and TRBJ2-7, the full variable domain reads NAGVMQNPRHLVRRRGQEARLRCSPMKGHSHVYWYRQLPEEGLKFMVYLQKENIIDESGMPKERFSAEFPKEGPSILRIQQVVRGDSAAYFCASSPPGQGSLEQYFGPGTRLTVT.